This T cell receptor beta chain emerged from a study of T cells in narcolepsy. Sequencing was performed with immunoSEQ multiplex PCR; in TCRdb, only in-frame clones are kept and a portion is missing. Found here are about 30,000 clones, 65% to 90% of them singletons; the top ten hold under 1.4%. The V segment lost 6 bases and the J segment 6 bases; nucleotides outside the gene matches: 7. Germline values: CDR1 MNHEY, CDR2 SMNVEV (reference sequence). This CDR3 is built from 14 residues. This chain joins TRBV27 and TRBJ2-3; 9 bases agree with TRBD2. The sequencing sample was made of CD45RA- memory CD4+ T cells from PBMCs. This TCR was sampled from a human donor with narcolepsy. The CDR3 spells CASRGRGGLDTQYF. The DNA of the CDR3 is TGTGCCAGCAGAGGGCGGGGGGGCCTCGATACGCAGTATTTT.